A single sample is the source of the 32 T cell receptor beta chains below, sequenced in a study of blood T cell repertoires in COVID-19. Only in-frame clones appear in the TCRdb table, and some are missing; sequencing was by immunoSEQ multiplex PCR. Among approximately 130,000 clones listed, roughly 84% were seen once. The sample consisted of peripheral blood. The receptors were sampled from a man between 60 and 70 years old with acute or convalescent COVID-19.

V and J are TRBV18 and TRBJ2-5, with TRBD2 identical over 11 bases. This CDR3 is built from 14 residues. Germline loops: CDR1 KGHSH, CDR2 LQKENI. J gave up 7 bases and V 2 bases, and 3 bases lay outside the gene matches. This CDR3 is CASSPTSGGGTQYF. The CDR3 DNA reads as TGTGCCAGCTCACCAACTAGCGGGGGCGGGACCCAGTACTTC.

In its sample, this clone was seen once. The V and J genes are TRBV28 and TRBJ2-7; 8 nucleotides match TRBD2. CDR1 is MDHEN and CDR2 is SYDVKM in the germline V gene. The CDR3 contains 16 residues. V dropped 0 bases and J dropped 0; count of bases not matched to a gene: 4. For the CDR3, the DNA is TGTGCCAGCAGTTTATGGGGCGGGAGGTCCTCCTACGAGCAGTACTTC. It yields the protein CASSLWGGRSSYEQYF.

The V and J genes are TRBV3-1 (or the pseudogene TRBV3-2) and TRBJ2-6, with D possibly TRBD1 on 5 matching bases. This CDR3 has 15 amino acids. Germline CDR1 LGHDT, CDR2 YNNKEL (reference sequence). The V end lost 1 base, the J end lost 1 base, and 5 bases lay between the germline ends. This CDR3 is CASSQGTSGANVLTF. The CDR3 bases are TGTGCCAGCAGCCAAGGGACATCTGGGGCCAACGTCCTGACTTTC.

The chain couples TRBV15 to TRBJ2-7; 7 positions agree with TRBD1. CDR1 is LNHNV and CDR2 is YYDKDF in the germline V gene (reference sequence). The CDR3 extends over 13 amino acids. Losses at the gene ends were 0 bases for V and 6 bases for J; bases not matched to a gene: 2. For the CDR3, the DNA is TGTGCCACCAGCAGAGATGGGACAGCCGAGCAGTACTTC. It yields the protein CATSRDGTAEQYF.

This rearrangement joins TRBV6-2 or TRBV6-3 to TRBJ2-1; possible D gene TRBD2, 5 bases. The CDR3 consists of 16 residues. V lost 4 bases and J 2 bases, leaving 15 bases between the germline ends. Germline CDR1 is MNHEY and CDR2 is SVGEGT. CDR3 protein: CASSSVGVSPYNEQFF. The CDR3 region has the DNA TGTGCCAGCAGTTCTGTCGGGGTATCTCCCTACAATGAGCAGTTCTTC.

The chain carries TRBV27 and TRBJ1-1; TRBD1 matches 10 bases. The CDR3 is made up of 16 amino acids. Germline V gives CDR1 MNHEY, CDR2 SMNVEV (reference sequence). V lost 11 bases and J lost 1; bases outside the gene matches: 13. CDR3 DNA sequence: TGTGCCGCTGGAAGGACAGGGGGAGTTTCGAACACTGAAGCTTTCTTT. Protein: CAAGRTGGVSNTEAFF.

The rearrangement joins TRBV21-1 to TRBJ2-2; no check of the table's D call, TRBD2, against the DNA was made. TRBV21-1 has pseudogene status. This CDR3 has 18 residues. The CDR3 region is CASRDVEAESANTGELFF. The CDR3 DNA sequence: TGTGCCAGCAGAGACGTTGAGGCGGAGTCCGCGAACACCGGGGAGCTGTTTTTT.

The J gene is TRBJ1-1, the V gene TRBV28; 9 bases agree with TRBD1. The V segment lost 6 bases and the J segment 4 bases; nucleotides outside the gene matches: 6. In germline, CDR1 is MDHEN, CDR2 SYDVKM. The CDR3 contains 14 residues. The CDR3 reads CASRPPGQGTEAFF. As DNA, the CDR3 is TGTGCCAGCAGGCCCCCGGGACAGGGCACTGAAGCTTTCTTT. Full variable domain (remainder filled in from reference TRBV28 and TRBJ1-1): DVKVTQSSRYLVKRTGEKVFLECVQDMDHENMFWYRQDPGLGLRLIYFSYDVKMKEKGDIPEGYSVSREKKERFSLILESASTNQTSMYLCASRPPGQGTEAFFGQGTRLTVV.

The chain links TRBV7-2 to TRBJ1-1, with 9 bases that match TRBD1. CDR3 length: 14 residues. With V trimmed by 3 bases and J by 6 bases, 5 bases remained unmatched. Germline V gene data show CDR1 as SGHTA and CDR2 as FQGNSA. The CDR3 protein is CASSLRQGGSEAFF. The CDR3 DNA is TGTGCCAGCAGCTTGAGACAGGGGGGCTCTGAAGCTTTCTTT.

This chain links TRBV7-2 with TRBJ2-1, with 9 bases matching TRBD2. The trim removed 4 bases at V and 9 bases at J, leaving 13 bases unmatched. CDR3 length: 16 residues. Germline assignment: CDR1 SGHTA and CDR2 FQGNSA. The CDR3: CASSSGVAGEYSEQFF. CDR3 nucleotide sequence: TGTGCCAGCAGCTCCGGGGTAGCGGGAGAATATAGTGAGCAGTTCTTC.

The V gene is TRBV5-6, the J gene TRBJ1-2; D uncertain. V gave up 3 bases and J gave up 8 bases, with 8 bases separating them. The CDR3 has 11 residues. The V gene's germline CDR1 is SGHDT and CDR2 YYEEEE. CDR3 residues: CASSWQYGYTF. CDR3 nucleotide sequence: TGTGCCAGCAGCTGGCAGTACGGCTACACCTTC.

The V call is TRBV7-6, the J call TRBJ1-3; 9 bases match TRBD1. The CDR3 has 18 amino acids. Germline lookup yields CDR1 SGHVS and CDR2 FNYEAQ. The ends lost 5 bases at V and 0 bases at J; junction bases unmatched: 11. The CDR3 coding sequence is TGTGCCAGCAGCCGAATACCGACAGGGGGGATCTCTGGAAACACCATATATTTT. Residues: CASSRIPTGGISGNTIYF.

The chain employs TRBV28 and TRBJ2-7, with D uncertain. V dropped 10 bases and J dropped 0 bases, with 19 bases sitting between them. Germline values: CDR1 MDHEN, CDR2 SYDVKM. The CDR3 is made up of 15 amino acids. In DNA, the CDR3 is TGTGCCACCGCTTCAATAAATCTCAGCTCCTACGAGCAGTACTTC. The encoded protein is CATASINLSSYEQYF.

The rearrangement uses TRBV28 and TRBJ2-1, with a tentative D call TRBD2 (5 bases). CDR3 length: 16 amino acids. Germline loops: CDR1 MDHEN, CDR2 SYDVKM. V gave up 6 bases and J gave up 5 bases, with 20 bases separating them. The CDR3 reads CASRSRRALPHNEQFF. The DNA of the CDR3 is TGTGCCAGCAGGTCTAGGCGGGCCCTTCCCCACAATGAGCAGTTCTTC.

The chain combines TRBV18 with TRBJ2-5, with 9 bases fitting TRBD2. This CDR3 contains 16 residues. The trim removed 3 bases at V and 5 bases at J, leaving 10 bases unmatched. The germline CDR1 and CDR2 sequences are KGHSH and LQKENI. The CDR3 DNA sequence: TGTGCCAGCTCACCCAGCGCCGGGACTAGCCGGGAGACCCAGTACTTC. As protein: CASSPSAGTSRETQYF.

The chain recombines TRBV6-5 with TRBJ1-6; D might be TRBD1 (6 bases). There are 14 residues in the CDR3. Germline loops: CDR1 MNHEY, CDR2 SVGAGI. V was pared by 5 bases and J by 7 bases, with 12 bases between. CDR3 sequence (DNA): TGTGCCAGCAGTCCACAGGGTCGGAATTCACCCCTCCACTTT. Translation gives CASSPQGRNSPLHF.

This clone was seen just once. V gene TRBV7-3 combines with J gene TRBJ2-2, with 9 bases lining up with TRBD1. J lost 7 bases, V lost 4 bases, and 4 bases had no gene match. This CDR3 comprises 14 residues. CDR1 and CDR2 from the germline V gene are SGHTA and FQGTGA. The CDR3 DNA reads TGTGCCAGCAGCTCGGGACAGGGCAACGGGGAGCTGTTTTTT. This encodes CASSSGQGNGELFF. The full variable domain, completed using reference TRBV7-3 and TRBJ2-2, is GAGVSQTPSNKVTEKGKYVELRCDPISGHTALYWYRQSLGQGPEFLIYFQGTGAADDSGLPNDRFFAVRPEGSVSTLKIQRTERGDSAVYLCASSSGQGNGELFFGEGSRLTVL.

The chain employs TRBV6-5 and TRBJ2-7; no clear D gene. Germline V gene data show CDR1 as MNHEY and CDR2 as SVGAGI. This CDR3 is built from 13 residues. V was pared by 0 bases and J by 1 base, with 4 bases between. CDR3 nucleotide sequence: TGTGCCAGCAGTTACTCTCATTCCTACGAGCAGTACTTC. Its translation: CASSYSHSYEQYF.

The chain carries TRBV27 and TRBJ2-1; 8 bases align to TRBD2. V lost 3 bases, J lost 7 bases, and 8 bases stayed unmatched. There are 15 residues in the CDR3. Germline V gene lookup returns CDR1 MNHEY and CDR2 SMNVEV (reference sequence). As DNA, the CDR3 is TGTGCCAGCAGTTTCACCCCACTAGCGGCTAATGAGCAGTTCTTC. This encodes CASSFTPLAANEQFF.

The CDR3 protein is CASSLTLLGSDNTGELFF. CDR3 sequence (DNA): TGTGCCAGCAGCTTAACCCTCCTCGGGAGTGACAACACCGGGGAGCTGTTTTTT. The gene calls are TRBV11-3 and TRBJ2-2; a possible D gene is TRBD2 (6 bases). CDR3 length equals 18 residues. V was cut by 2 bases and J by 2 bases, with 18 bases left in between. Germline V gene lookup returns CDR1 SGHNT and CDR2 YENEEA.

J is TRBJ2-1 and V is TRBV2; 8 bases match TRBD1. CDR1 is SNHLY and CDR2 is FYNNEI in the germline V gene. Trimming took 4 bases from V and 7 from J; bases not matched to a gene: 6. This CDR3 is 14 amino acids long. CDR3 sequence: CASSAQGGLNEQFF. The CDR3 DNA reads TGTGCCAGCAGTGCACAGGGGGGATTGAATGAGCAGTTCTTC. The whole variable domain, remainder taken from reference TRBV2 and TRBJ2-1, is EPEVTQTPSHQVTQMGQEVILRCVPISNHLYFYWYRQILGQKVEFLVSFYNNEISEKSEIFDDQFSVERPDGSNFTLKIRSTKLEDSAMYFCASSAQGGLNEQFFGPGTRLTVL.

The DNA for the CDR3 is TGTGCCAGCAGCGTAGCTAAAGGACTAGCGGAAACTAGCACAGATACGCAGTATTTT. This codes for CASSVAKGLAETSTDTQYF. The chain links TRBV9 to TRBJ2-3, with 10 bases matching TRBD2. The trim removed 0 bases at V and 0 bases at J, leaving 10 bases unmatched. CDR3 length: 19 amino acids. Germline lookup yields CDR1 SGDLS and CDR2 YYNGEE.

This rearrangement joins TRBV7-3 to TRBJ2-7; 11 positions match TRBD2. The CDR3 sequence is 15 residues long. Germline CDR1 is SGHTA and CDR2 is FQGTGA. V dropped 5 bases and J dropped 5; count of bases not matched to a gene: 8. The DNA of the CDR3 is TGTGCCAGCAGCCAAATCGGGGGACTAGCGGACGAGCAGTACTTC. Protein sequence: CASSQIGGLADEQYF.

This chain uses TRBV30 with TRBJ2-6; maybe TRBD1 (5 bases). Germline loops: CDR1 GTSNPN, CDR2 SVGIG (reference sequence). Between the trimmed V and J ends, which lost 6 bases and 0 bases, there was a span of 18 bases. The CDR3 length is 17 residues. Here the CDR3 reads CACFEIHRLSGANVLTF. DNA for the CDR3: TGTGCCTGCTTCGAAATCCACAGGCTCTCTGGGGCCAACGTCCTGACTTTC. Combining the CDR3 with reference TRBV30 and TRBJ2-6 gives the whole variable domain SQTIHQWPATLVQPVGSPLSLECTVEGTSNPNLYWYRQAAGRGLQLLFYSVGIGQISSEVPQNLSASRPQDRQFILSSKKLLLSDSGFYLCACFEIHRLSGANVLTFGAGSRLTVL.

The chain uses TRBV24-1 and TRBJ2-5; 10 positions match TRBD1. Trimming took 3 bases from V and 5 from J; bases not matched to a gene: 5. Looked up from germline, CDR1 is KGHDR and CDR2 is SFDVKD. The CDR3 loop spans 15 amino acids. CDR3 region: CATSDGGQGWETQYF. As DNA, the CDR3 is TGTGCCACCAGTGATGGGGGACAGGGGTGGGAGACCCAGTACTTC.

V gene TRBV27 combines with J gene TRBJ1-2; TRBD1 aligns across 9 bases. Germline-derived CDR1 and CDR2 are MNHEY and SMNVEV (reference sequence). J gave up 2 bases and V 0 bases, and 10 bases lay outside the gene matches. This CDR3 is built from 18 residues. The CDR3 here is CASSLSQTPGTGNYGYTF. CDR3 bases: TGTGCCAGCAGTTTATCTCAAACCCCCGGGACAGGGAACTATGGCTACACCTTC.

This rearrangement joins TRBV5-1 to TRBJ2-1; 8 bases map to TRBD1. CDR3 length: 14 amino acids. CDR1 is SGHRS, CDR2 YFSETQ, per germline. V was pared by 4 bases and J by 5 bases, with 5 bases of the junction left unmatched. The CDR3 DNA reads TGCGCCAGCAGCGATCAGGGGGCCCACAATGAGCAGTTCTTC. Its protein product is CASSDQGAHNEQFF.

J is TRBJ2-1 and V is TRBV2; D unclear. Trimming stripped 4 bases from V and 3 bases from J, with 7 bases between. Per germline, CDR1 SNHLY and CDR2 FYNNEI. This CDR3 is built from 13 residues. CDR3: CASSVGGYNEQFF. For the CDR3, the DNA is TGTGCCAGCAGTGTCGGCGGCTACAATGAGCAGTTCTTC.

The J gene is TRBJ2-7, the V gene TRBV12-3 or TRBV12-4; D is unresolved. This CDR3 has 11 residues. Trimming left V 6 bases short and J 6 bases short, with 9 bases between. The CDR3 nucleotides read TGTGCCAGCAGCCTCACTGGCGAGCAGTACTTC. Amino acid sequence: CASSLTGEQYF.

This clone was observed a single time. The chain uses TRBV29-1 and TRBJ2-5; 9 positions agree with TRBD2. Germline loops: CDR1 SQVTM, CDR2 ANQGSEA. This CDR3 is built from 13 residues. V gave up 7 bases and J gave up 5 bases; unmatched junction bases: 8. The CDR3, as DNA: TGCAGCGCCTCGACTAGCGGATGGGAGACCCAGTACTTC. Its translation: CSASTSGWETQYF. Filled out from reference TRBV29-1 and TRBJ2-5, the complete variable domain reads SAVISQKPSRDICQRGTSLTIQCQVDSQVTMMFWYRQQPGQSLTLIATANQGSEATYESGFVIDKFPISRPNLTFSTLTVSNMSPEDSSIYLCSASTSGWETQYFGPGTRLLVL.

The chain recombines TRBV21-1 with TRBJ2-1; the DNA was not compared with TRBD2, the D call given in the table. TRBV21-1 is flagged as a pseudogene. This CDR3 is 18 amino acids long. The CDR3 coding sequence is TGTGCCAGCAGCAAAGGGCCCAAGGGTTGCGGGGTGGCCAATGAGCAGTTCTTC. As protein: CASSKGPKGCGVANEQFF.

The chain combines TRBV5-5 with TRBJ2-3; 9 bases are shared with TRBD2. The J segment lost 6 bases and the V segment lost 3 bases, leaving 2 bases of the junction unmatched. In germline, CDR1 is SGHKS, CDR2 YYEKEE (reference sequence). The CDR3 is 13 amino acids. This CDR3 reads CASSWAGGDTQYF. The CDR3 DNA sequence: TGTGCCAGCAGCTGGGCGGGGGGGGATACGCAGTATTTT.